Each of the 13 T cell receptor beta chains below was sequenced from the same sample in a study of blood T cell repertoires in COVID-19. This table comes from immunoSEQ multiplex PCR, and its TCRdb copy is limited to in-frame clones, with some not included. The table has about 400,000 clones, 87% seen once. Sequenced input: PBMCs or T cells enriched from blood (not recorded which). The receptors shown here come from a woman in her thirties who had recovered from COVID-19.

Written as DNA, the CDR3 is TGTGCCAGCAGTGTTGGGGCCTATGGCTACACCTTC. Protein sequence: CASSVGAYGYTF. This chain uses TRBV28 with TRBJ1-2; D is possibly TRBD1 (5 bases). The V end lost 5 bases, the J end lost 4 bases, and 8 bases lay between the germline ends. Germline CDR1 is MDHEN and CDR2 is SYDVKM. The CDR3 has 12 amino acids.

The chain links TRBV9 to TRBJ1-5, with D hard to call. The V gene lost 0 bases and the J gene lost 5 bases, with 12 bases spanning the gap. The CDR3 spans 15 residues. Germline CDR1 reads SGDLS; CDR2 reads YYNGEE. CDR3 in amino acids: CASSVDGLGDQPQHF. The CDR3 nucleotides read TGTGCCAGCAGCGTAGACGGCCTCGGGGATCAGCCCCAGCATTTT. The full variable domain, in which reference TRBV9 and TRBJ1-5 provide the parts outside the CDR3, is DSGVTQTPKHLITATGQRVTLRCSPRSGDLSVYWYQQSLDQGLQFLIQYYNGEERAKGNILERFSAQQFPDLHSELNLSSLELGDSALYFCASSVDGLGDQPQHFGDGTRLSIL.

This rearrangement joins TRBV5-6 to TRBJ1-2; D not resolved. This CDR3 has 12 amino acids. The germline CDR1 and CDR2 sequences are SGHDT and YYEEEE. V lost 2 bases to trimming and J lost 9 bases, with 11 bases between them. CDR3 amino acids: CASSLFKSSYTF. In DNA, the CDR3 is TGTGCCAGCAGCTTATTTAAATCTAGCTACACCTTC.

This chain uses TRBV13 with TRBJ1-1; D unresolved. Per the germline V gene, CDR1 is PRHDT and CDR2 is FYEKMQ (reference sequence). V was clipped by 3 bases and J by 6 bases, with 2 bases between them. The CDR3 covers 10 residues. This CDR3 is CASSFSEAFF. CDR3 DNA sequence: TGTGCCAGCAGCTTCTCTGAAGCTTTCTTT.

This chain links TRBV12-3 or TRBV12-4 with TRBJ2-7; possible D gene TRBD1, 5 bases. V was pared by 6 bases and J by 0 bases, with 9 bases between. This CDR3 has 13 amino acids. In DNA, the CDR3 is TGTGCCAGCAGCTCCCAGGGCTCCTACGAGCAGTACTTC. This translates into CASSSQGSYEQYF.

The chain has TRBV27 and TRBJ2-1; TRBD2 matches at 8 bases. The CDR3 is 14 residues long. The V gene end was trimmed by 6 bases and the J gene end by 2 bases; junction bases not matched to a gene: 3. Germline V gene data show CDR1 as MNHEY and CDR2 as SMNVEV (reference sequence). The CDR3 is CASSSGSAYNEQFF. The CDR3 DNA reads as TGTGCCAGCAGCAGCGGGAGTGCCTACAATGAGCAGTTCTTC.

As DNA, the CDR3 is TGTGCCAGCAGCCAAGGCGGGCAGGGGGCATGGTTTCAGCCCCAGCATTTT. Translation gives CASSQGGQGAWFQPQHF. The rearrangement joins TRBV7-9 to TRBJ1-5; TRBD1 aligns across 8 bases. Germline trimming cut 5 bases from V and 6 bases from J; bases unmatched to any gene: 15. This CDR3 spans 17 amino acids. CDR1 and CDR2 from the germline V gene are SEHNR and FQNEAQ (reference sequence).

CDR3 DNA sequence: TGTGCCAGCAGCCCTAGGGGGCGGGGTTCAGAGACCCAGTACTTC. It is translated as CASSPRGRGSETQYF. The chain carries TRBV5-8 and TRBJ2-5; tentatively, D is TRBD1 (7 bases). This CDR3 comprises 15 residues. V lost 4 bases and J lost 4, with 17 bases in between. Germline loops: CDR1 SGHTS, CDR2 YDEGEE.

The genes are TRBV27 and TRBJ2-7; TRBD1 might be the D (5 bases). Per the germline V gene, CDR1 is MNHEY and CDR2 is SMNVEV (reference sequence). The length of the CDR3 is 14 residues. With 5 bases removed from V and 5 bases from J, the gap between germline ends came to 16 bases. CDR3 sequence (DNA): TGTGCCAGCAGTGTCGCCAGGGTGTCCAACGAGCAGTACTTC. The encoded protein is CASSVARVSNEQYF.

V gene TRBV6-2 or TRBV6-3 combines with J gene TRBJ2-2, with 7 bases lining up with TRBD1. Per germline, CDR1 MNHEY and CDR2 SVGEGT. This CDR3 is built from 15 residues. With 2 bases clipped from V and 5 bases from J, the junction kept 5 bases outside the gene matches. The CDR3 region has the DNA TGTGCCAGCAGTTACCCTGACAGGGCAACCGGGGAGCTGTTTTTT. Its translation: CASSYPDRATGELFF.

The rearrangement links TRBV27 to TRBJ1-5; D is perhaps TRBD1 (6 bases). The germline V and J ends were trimmed by 5 bases and 6 bases, with 11 bases remaining between them. Germline V gene data show CDR1 as MNHEY and CDR2 as SMNVEV (reference sequence). The CDR3 is 13 amino acids. CDR3 loop: CASSVRGFQPQHF. The CDR3 nucleotides are TGTGCCAGCAGTGTCAGGGGATTTCAGCCCCAGCATTTT.

The rearrangement links TRBV7-9 to TRBJ1-2, with a tentative D call TRBD1 (6 bases). CDR3 length equals 14 residues. Trimming shortened V by 4 bases and J by 5 bases, and 14 bases separated the two germline ends. CDR1 and CDR2 (germline): SEHNR, FQNEAQ (reference sequence). In nucleotides, the CDR3 is TGTGCCAGCAGCTCGGACAGTCTCCTATATGGCTACACCTTC. It yields the protein CASSSDSLLYGYTF.

The chain links TRBV5-6 to TRBJ1-6; D may be TRBD1 (6 bases). The CDR3 contains 16 residues. The germline V gene encodes CDR1 SGHDT and CDR2 YYEEEE. The V and J ends lost 4 bases and 0 bases respectively, with 11 bases between them. Here the CDR3 reads CASSAQQGSYNSPLHF. CDR3 sequence (DNA): TGTGCCAGCAGCGCCCAACAGGGCTCCTATAATTCACCCCTCCACTTT.